This T cell receptor beta chain came from a study of T cell responses to AZD1222 COVID-19 vaccine (dated by TCRdb to the early 2020s). Regarding the study in general: AZD1222 recipients given second doses at about 4 weeks or at about 12 weeks were pooled, since spike-specific TCR depth and breadth were not found to differ between the two schedules. TCR sequencing was performed for over 230 trial participants, of whom around 200 were given two doses of AZD1222 and approximately 25 were given two doses of MenACWY control vaccine. Trial participants were enrolled by age into 18-55, 56-69 and 70-plus year subgroups, with about 150, 28 and 57 TCR-sequenced participants respectively. Here is what the overall study found, with its caveats: The whole spike protein was spanned by vaccine-associated CD4 TCRs, and dominant responses were seen in regions 160-218 and 743-854. Because no samples from the day 14 peak response were available, repertoires could be characterized only after the peak T cell response. Conclusions about previously exposed vaccinees were limited because only 6 or 7 AZD1222 recipients were SARS-CoV-2 seropositive at baseline. Participants were mostly white British, with more females than males. The authors suggested clonal diversity may have been underestimated. After two AZD1222 doses, both the breadth and the depth of spike-specific TCRs were significantly higher than at day 0 and than in MenACWY recipients. In the small 56-69-year group, the increase in depth fell short of significance, most likely because of low power. Epitopes outside the regions mutated in the B.1.351 and B.1.1.7 variants were reportedly recognized by nearly half of the unique spike-specific TCRs.

The time point label for this specimen denotes: baseline before first vaccination. Vaccinee samples were obtained from the UK trials COV001 and COV002, which included a single-blind randomized controlled phase 2/3 trial of AZD1222 (ChAdOx1 nCoV-19) in healthy adults. Trial participant PBMC samples were collected at day 0 and day 28 after the second dose for TCRbeta chain sequencing. As concerns this clone: Its antigen remains undetermined. Base-call qualities are not available, and no considerably larger clone is one nucleotide away.

Trimming removed 6 bases from V and 6 bases from J, leaving 14 bases between the germline ends. The CDR3 spans 13 residues, from the cysteine through the phenylalanine. Only CDR3 DNA is held: 39 bases, read in frame from base 1. The CDR3 regions of human TCRbeta chains were analyzed by immunosequencing. Concerning the study's data processing: Repertoire TCRs were matched against a reference library of SARS-CoV-2-specific TCRs generated with the MIRA antigen-specificity platform. Breadth was defined as the fraction of unique TCRs that were SARS-CoV-2-associated. Depth was defined as the fraction of total T cells that were SARS-CoV-2-associated. Using the MIRA data, each spike-specific TCR was assigned both to the spike region to which the TCR was reactive and to a CD4 or CD8 class. Log10-transformed breadth and depth values were compared by one-way ANOVA with Sidak's multiple comparisons tests. TCRdb took this table from immuneACCESS and kept in-frame rearrangements with V and J called. Such tables lack part of the clones; where checked against another copy, unresolved V genes explain under half of the gap, and the rest is unexplained. The DNA was the basis for D and trimming; V, J and clone size are from that table. Within this sample are roughly 120,000 clones, with 88% of them counted one time only. The top ten clonotypes cover more than 3.5% of the sample.

This sequence originates from an adult in good health. The V and J segments used are TRBV12-3 or TRBV12-4 and TRBJ1-2; there is no confident call for the D gene. Sample: peripheral blood, taken on day 0 of AZD1222 vaccination. The DNA is TGTGCCAGCAGCCCGCACCCGGCACATGGCTACACCTTC. This encodes CASSPHPAHGYTF.